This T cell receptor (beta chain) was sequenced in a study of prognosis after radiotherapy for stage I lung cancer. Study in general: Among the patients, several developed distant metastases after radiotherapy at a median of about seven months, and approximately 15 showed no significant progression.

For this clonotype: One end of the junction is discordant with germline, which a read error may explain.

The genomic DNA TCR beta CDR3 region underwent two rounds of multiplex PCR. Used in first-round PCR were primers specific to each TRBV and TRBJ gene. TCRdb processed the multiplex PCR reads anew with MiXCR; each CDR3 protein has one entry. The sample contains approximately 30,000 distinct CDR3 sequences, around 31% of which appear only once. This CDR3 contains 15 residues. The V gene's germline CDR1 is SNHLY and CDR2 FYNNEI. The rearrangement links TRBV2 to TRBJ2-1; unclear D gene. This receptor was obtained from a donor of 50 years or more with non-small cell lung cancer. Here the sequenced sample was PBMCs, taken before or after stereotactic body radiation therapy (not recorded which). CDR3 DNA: TGTGCCAGCAGACCAACTGGGATCTCCTACAATGATCAGTTCTTC. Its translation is CASRPTGISYNDQFF.